The clone carrying this T cell receptor beta chain was detected only a few times. The sample originates from a study of blood T cell repertoires in COVID-19. Background on the study: Researchers got acute and convalescent COVID-19 samples from the United States, Italy and Spain. From T cells, B-cell-depleted T cells, or PBMCs came the material, which was cDNA or gDNA.

In germline, CDR1 is SGHTA, CDR2 FQGNSA. Losses at the gene ends were 3 bases for V and 4 bases for J; bases not matched to a gene: 8. The CDR3 is made up of 16 amino acids. Authors' processing steps: For nucleated cells, counts were estimated from reference gene primer amplification. TCRdb's copy holds only in-frame clones and misses some; the assay was immunoSEQ multiplex PCR. The V and J calls and clone size are taken from that table; D and trimming were inferred from the DNA. The sample includes 170,000 or so clones, approximately 86% of them seen just once. Specimen: peripheral blood. The chain carries TRBV7-2 and TRBJ2-3; 9 positions match TRBD2. This receptor was identified in a man over 45 with active or convalescent COVID-19. CDR3 region: CASSLLTGLASDTQYF. The CDR3 DNA sequence: TGTGCCAGCAGCTTGCTTACGGGACTAGCATCAGATACGCAGTATTTT. Full variable domain (missing parts from reference TRBV7-2 and TRBJ2-3): GAGVSQSPSNKVTEKGKDVELRCDPISGHTALYWYRQSLGQGLEFLIYFQGNSAPDKSGLPSDRFSAERTGGSVSTLTIQRTQQEDSAVYLCASSLLTGLASDTQYFGPGTRLTVL.